Listed below are T cell receptor beta chains from one sample, sequenced in a study of beta chain features in type 1 diabetes. TCRdb's copy holds only in-frame clones and misses some; the assay was immunoSEQ multiplex PCR. The sample records some 350,000 clones, roughly 14% being singletons. The source material was naive CD4+ T cells from blood. The receptor set was obtained from a woman between 18 and 29 years old with type 1 diabetes. CDR3s include the opening cysteine and the closing phenylalanine or tryptophan. Fields, in order: J gene, clone size, D gene, V gene, CDR3 protein, CDR3 DNA. The D gene is left open where the match is weak. Size is stated for part of the rows, as once, few or many counts, or as a class when the clone is expanded.

TRBJ1-2 | few | NA | TRBV2 | CASSAVGQSNYGYTF | TGTGCCAGCAGTGCCGTTGGACAGTCTAACTATGGCTACACCTTC
TRBJ1-3 | few | TRBD1 | TRBV29-1 | CSVEGDRFSSGNTIYF | TGCAGCGTTGAGGGGGACAGGTTTTCCTCTGGAAACACCATATATTTT
TRBJ2-3 | few | NA | TRBV29-1 | CSVVMYPISTDTQYF | TGCAGCGTTGTTATGTACCCTATTAGCACAGATACGCAGTATTTT
TRBJ1-1 | NA | NA | TRBV16 | CASSHSSEAFF | TGTGCCAGCAGCCACTCCAGTGAAGCTTTCTTT
TRBJ2-6 | few | NA | TRBV5-4 | CASTIPTGTGANVLTF | TGTGCCAGCACCATCCCCACCGGTACTGGGGCCAACGTCCTGACTTTC
TRBJ2-3 | NA | NA | TRBV21-1 | CASSKGLLAVGDPSTDTQYF | TGTGCCAGCAGCAAAGGGCTACTAGCGGTGGGGGACCCTAGCACAGATACGCAGTATTTT
TRBJ2-7 | few | TRBD1 | TRBV6-6 | CASSSLGQGFSYEQYF | TGTGCCAGCAGTTCACTAGGACAGGGGTTCTCCTACGAGCAGTACTTC
TRBJ1-1 | NA | TRBD1 | TRBV25-1 | CASSPGKGARTEAFF | TGTGCCAGCAGCCCAGGGAAGGGGGCGCGGACTGAAGCTTTCTTT
TRBJ2-2 | NA | NA | TRBV6-5 | CASRDTNTGELFF | TGTGCCAGCAGGGACACGAACACCGGGGAGCTGTTTTTT
TRBJ2-1 | few | TRBD2 | TRBV9 | CASSALTSGRVGEQFF | TGTGCCAGCAGCGCCCTGACTAGCGGGAGGGTAGGTGAGCAGTTCTTC
TRBJ2-2 | few | TRBD2 | TRBV9 | CASSVVALAANTGELFF | TGTGCCAGCAGCGTAGTGGCACTAGCGGCCAACACCGGGGAGCTGTTTTTT
TRBJ2-2 | NA | TRBD1 | TRBV5-6 | CASSLVDRGAGELFF | TGTGCCAGCAGCTTGGTGGACAGGGGCGCCGGGGAGCTGTTTTTT
TRBJ2-3 | few | NA | TRBV7-2 | CASSSNQADTQYF | TGTGCCAGCAGCTCGAACCAGGCAGATACGCAGTATTTT
TRBJ2-1 | NA | TRBD2 | TRBV4-2 | CASSQDILAASYNEQFF | TGTGCCAGCAGCCAAGACATTCTAGCGGCTTCCTACAATGAGCAGTTCTTC
TRBJ2-1 | few | TRBD2 | TRBV25-1 | CASSPGTRSNEQFF | TGTGCCAGCAGTCCCGGGACTAGAAGCAATGAGCAGTTCTTC
TRBJ2-2 | NA | NA | TRBV7-2 | CASSPRDTGELFF | TGTGCCAGCAGCCCTAGAGACACCGGGGAGCTGTTTTTT